The entry that follows covers one T cell receptor beta chain sequence. Its antigen remains unidentified. TCRdb's table, derived via immunoSEQ multiplex PCR, lists solely in-frame clones and lacks some. The table shows around 60,000 clones, with 88% occurring only once. The data were obtained in a study of OX40 agonist ivuxolimab in advanced cancers. Study information: Ivuxolimab, an agonist antibody against OX40 (CD134), was given to patients.

General study findings and limits: More expanded clones were found, on average, in CD8+ than in CD4+ T cells.

The CDR3 loop spans 15 amino acids. Germline lookup yields CDR1 SGDLS and CDR2 YYNGEE. V dropped 0 bases and J dropped 6 bases, with 12 bases sitting between them. Sequencing was performed on CD4+ or CD8+ T cells sorted from blood, taken in a trial of the OX40 agonist ivuxolimab. The receptor was isolated from an adult with an advanced solid tumor such as melanoma, head and neck, liver or kidney cancer. V usage is TRBV9 and J usage is TRBJ2-2; D may be TRBD1 or TRBD2 (5 bases each). CDR3 DNA sequence: TGTGCCAGCAGCGTAGATGAGGGGCTTTCCGGGGAGCTGTTTTTT. This gives the protein CASSVDEGLSGELFF.